Following are 3 T cell receptor beta chains from one sample sequenced in a study of cytomegalovirus exposure and HLA in healthy donors. The PCR was carried out with 60 Vbeta primers and 13 Jbeta primers. Produced via immunoSEQ multiplex PCR; TCRdb's table is partial and in-frame only. The sample records 200,000 or so clones, over 70% being singletons. Input material: PBMCs. These TCRs come from a man in his forties or fifties in good health and CMV-seronegative.

As concerns this clone: A read error may produce the germline difference seen at one junction end. The chain employs TRBV7-7 and TRBJ1-2, with D tentatively TRBD1 (6 bases). The CDR3 extends over 14 amino acids. The V gene's germline CDR1 is SSHAT and CDR2 FNYEAQ (reference sequence). The CDR3 protein is CASSQRGGRRGYTF. The CDR3 DNA follows: TGTGCTAGCAGTCAGAGGGGGGGACGGCGCGGCTACACCTTC.

The chain recombines TRBV4-3 with TRBJ1-1; 7 nucleotides align to TRBD1. CDR1 and CDR2 from the germline V gene are LGHNA and YSLEER. The V segment lost 0 bases and the J segment 0 bases; nucleotides outside the gene matches: 4. The CDR3 spans 16 residues. The CDR3 DNA follows: TGCGCCAGCAGCCAAGATCCGGACAGGCTGAACACTGAAGCTTTCTTT. This gives the protein CASSQDPDRLNTEAFF.

The genes are TRBV14 and TRBJ2-1; D remains unclear. V dropped 1 base and J dropped 10 bases, with 8 bases sitting between them. This CDR3 has 12 residues. The germline V gene has CDR1 SGHDN and CDR2 FVKESK. The DNA for the CDR3 is TGTGCCAGCAGCCAAGTGGGCTGGGAGCAGTTCTTC. It is translated as CASSQVGWEQFF. Using reference TRBV14 and TRBJ2-1 for the parts outside the CDR3, the full variable domain is EAGVTQFPSHSVIEKGQTVTLRCDPISGHDNLYWYRRVMGKEIKFLLHFVKESKQDESGMPNNRFLAERTGGTYSTLKVQPAELEDSGVYFCASSQVGWEQFFGPGTRLTVL.